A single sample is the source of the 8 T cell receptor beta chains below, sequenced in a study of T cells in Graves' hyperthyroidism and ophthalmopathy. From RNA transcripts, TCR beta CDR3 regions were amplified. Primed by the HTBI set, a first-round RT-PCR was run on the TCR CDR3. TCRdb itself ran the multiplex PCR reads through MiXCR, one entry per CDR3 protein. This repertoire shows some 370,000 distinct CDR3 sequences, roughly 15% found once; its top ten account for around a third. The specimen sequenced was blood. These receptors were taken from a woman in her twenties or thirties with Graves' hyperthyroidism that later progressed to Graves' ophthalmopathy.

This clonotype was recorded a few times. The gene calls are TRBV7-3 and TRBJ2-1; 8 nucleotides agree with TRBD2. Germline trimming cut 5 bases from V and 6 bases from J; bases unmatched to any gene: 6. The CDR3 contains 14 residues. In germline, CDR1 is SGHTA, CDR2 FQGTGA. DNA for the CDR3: TGTGCCAGCAGCGGTAGCGGGACGGGCAATGAGCAGTTCTTC. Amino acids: CASSGSGTGNEQFF.

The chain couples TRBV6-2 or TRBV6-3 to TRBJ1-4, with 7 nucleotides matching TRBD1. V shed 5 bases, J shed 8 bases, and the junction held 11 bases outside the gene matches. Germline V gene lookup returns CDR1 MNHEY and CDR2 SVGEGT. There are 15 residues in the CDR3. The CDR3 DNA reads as TGTGCCAGCAGTGCACAGGGGTGGATGAGGGAAAAACTGTTTTTT. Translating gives CASSAQGWMREKLFF.

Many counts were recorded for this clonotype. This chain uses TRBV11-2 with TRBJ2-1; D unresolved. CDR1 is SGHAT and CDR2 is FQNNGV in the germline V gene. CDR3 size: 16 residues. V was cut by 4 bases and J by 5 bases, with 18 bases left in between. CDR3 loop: CASSYRLDRYDNEQFF. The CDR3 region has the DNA TGTGCCAGCAGCTACCGCCTCGATCGGTACGACAATGAGCAGTTCTTC.

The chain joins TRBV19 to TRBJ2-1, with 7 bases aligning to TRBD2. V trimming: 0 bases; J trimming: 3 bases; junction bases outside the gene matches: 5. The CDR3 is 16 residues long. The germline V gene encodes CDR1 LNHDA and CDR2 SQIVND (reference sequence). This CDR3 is CASSIDGGSYYNEQFF. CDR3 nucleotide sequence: TGTGCCAGTAGTATAGACGGGGGGTCCTACTACAATGAGCAGTTCTTC.

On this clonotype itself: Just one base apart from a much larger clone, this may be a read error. For the CDR3, the DNA is TGTGCCAGCAGTTTATCTCGTACGACAGGGGGGTTTGGCAATCAGCCCCAGCGTTTT. This gives the protein CASSLSRTTGGFGNQPQRF. The rearrangement uses TRBV28 and TRBJ1-5; 9 positions agree with TRBD1. The CDR3 is 19 amino acids. CDR1 is MDHEN and CDR2 is SYDVKM in the germline V gene.

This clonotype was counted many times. CDR3 loop: CASSPGHYEQYF. CDR3 coding DNA: TGCGCCAGCAGCCCGGGGCACTACGAGCAGTACTTC. V gene TRBV4-1 combines with J gene TRBJ2-7; possibly TRBD1 or TRBD2 for D (5 bases each). Germline-derived CDR1 and CDR2 are MGHRA and YSYEKL. Trimming removed 4 bases at V and 3 bases at J, with 7 bases between. The CDR3 runs to 12 residues.

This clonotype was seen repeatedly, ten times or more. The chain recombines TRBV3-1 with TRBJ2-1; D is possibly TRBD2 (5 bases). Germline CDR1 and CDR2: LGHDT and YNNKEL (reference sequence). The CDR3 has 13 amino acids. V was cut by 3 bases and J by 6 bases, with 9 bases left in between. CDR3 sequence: CASSQPEVNEQFF. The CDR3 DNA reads TGTGCCAGCAGCCAGCCGGAGGTCAATGAGCAGTTCTTC.

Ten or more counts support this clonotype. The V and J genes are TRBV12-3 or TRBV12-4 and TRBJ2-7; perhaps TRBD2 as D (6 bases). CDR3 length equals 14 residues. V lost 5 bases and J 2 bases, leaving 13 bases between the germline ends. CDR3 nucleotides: TGTGCCAGCAGTAATGAGGGAGGCACCTACGAGCAGTACTTC. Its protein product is CASSNEGGTYEQYF.